This TCR beta chain was identified during a study of OX40 agonist ivuxolimab in advanced cancers. At the level of the study: All patients had ivuxolimab intravenously every 2 weeks at 0.01 to 10 mg/kg.

Clones were sequenced by immunoSEQ multiplex PCR, and TCRdb holds only the in-frame ones, with some missing. The table records about 60,000 clones, 86% of them present only once. Specimen: CD4+ or CD8+ T cells sorted from blood, collected in a trial of the OX40 agonist ivuxolimab. This TCR was sampled from an adult with an advanced solid tumor such as melanoma, head and neck, liver or kidney cancer.

The CDR3 DNA is TGTGCCAGCAGTGACGAGGGACTAGCGGCCACCGGGGAGCTGTTTTTT. Translating gives CASSDEGLAATGELFF. This rearrangement joins TRBV6-4 to TRBJ2-2; 11 positions agree with TRBD2. This CDR3 has 16 residues. J lost 4 bases, V lost 2 bases, and 3 bases had no gene match. CDR1 MRHNA and CDR2 SNTAGT come from the germline V gene.